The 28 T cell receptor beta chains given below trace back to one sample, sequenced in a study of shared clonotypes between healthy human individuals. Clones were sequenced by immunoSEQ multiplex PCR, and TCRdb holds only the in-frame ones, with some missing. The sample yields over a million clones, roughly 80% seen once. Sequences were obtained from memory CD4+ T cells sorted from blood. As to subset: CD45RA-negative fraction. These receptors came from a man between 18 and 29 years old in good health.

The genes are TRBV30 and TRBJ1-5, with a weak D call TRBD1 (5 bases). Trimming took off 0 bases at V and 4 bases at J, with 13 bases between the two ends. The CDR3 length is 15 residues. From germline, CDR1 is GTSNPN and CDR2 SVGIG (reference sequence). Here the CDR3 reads CAWSVGPGTNQPQHF. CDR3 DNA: TGTGCCTGGAGTGTTGGGCCAGGGACGAATCAGCCCCAGCATTTT. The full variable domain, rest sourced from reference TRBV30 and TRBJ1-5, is SQTIHQWPATLVQPVGSPLSLECTVEGTSNPNLYWYRQAAGRGLQLLFYSVGIGQISSEVPQNLSASRPQDRQFILSSKKLLLSDSGFYLCAWSVGPGTNQPQHFGDGTRLSIL.

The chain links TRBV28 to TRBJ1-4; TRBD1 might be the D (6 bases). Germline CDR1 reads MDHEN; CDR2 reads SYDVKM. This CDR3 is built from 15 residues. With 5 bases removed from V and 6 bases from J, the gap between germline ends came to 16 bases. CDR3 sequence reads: CASSRGGAGDEKLFF. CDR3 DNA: TGTGCCAGCAGTCGGGGAGGGGCAGGGGATGAAAAACTGTTTTTT.

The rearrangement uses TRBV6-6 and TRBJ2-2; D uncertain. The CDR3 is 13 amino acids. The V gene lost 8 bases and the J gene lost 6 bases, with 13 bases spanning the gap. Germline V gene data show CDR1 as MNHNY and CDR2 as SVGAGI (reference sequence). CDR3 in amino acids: CASSSYAPGELFF. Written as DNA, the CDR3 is TGTGCCAGCTCCTCCTATGCACCCGGGGAGCTGTTTTTT.

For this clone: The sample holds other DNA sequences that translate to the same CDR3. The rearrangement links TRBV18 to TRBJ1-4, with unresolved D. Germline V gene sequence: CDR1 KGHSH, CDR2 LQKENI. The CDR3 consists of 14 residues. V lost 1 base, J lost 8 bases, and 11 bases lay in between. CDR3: CASSPQGLSEKLFF. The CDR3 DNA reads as TGTGCCAGCTCACCACAGGGTTTAAGCGAAAAACTGTTTTTT.

The chain's CDR3 is CASSLGGQGTPGELFF. In nucleotides, the CDR3 is TGTGCCAGCAGCTTAGGGGGACAGGGGACCCCCGGGGAGCTGTTTTTT. This chain connects TRBV7-6 to TRBJ2-2; 10 bases fit TRBD1. The germline CDR1 and CDR2 sequences are SGHVS and FNYEAQ. The CDR3 runs 16 residues. Unmatched junction bases numbered 5, after V lost 1 base and J lost 6 bases.

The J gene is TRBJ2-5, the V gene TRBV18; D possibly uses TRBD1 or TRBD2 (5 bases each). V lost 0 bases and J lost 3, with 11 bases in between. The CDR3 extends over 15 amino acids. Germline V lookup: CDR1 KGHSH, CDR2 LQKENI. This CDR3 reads CASSPPVREKETQYF. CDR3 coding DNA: TGTGCCAGCTCACCACCGGTCAGGGAGAAAGAGACCCAGTACTTC. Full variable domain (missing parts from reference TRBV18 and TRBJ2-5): NAGVMQNPRHLVRRRGQEARLRCSPMKGHSHVYWYRQLPEEGLKFMVYLQKENIIDESGMPKERFSAEFPKEGPSILRIQQVVRGDSAAYFCASSPPVREKETQYFGPGTRLLVL.

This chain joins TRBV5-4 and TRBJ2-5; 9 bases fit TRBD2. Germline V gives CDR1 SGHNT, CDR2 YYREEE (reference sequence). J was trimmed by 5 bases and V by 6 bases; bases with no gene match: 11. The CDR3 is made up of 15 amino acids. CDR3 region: CASTPQAGGMETQYF. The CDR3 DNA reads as TGTGCCAGCACCCCCCAAGCGGGGGGCATGGAGACCCAGTACTTC.

In DNA form, the CDR3 reads TGTGCCAGCAGCGCGTCCGGGACACCCGTCCAGTTCTTC. This sequence encodes CASSASGTPVQFF. The V gene is TRBV7-9, the J gene TRBJ2-1; tentatively, D is TRBD1 (6 bases). Trimming took off 5 bases at V and 13 bases at J, with 18 bases between the two ends. Germline CDR1 SEHNR, CDR2 FQNEAQ (reference sequence). This CDR3 contains 13 residues. Variable domain in full (rest from reference TRBV7-9 and TRBJ2-1): DTGVSQNPRHKITKRGQNVTFRCDPISEHNRLYWYRQTLGQGPEFLTYFQNEAQLEKSRLLSDRFSAERPKGSFSTLEIQRTEQGDSAMYLCASSASGTPVQFFGPGTRLTVL.

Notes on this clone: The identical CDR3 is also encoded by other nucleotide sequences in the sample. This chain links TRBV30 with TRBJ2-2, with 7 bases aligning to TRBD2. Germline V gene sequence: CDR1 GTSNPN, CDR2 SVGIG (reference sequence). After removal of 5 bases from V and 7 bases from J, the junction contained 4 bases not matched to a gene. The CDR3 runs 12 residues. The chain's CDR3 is CAWGRGIGELFF. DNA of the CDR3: TGTGCCTGGGGGCGGGGGATCGGGGAGCTGTTTTTT. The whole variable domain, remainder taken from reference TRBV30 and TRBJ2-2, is SQTIHQWPATLVQPVGSPLSLECTVEGTSNPNLYWYRQAAGRGLQLLFYSVGIGQISSEVPQNLSASRPQDRQFILSSKKLLLSDSGFYLCAWGRGIGELFFGEGSRLTVL.

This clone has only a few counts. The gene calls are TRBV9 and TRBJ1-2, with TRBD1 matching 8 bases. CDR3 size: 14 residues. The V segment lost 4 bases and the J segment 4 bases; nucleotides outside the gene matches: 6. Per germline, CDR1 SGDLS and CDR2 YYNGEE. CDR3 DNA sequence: TGTGCCAGCAGCACTGGACAGGGTACCTATGGCTACACCTTC. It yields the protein CASSTGQGTYGYTF. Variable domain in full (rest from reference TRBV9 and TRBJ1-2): DSGVTQTPKHLITATGQRVTLRCSPRSGDLSVYWYQQSLDQGLQFLIQYYNGEERAKGNILERFSAQQFPDLHSELNLSSLELGDSALYFCASSTGQGTYGYTFGSGTRLTVV.

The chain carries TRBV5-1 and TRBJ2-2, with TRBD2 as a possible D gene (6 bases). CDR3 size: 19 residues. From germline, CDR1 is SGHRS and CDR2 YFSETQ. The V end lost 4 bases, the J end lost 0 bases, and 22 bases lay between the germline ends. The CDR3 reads CASSPRVGGLNANTGELFF. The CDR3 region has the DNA TGCGCCAGCAGCCCCCGGGTGGGGGGACTCAACGCGAACACCGGGGAGCTGTTTTTT.

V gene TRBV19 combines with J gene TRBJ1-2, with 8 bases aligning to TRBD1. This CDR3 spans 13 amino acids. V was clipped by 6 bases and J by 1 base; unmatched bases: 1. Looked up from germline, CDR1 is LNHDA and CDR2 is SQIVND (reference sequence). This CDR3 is CASSGQGNYGYTF. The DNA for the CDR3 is TGTGCCAGTAGCGGACAGGGTAACTATGGCTACACCTTC.

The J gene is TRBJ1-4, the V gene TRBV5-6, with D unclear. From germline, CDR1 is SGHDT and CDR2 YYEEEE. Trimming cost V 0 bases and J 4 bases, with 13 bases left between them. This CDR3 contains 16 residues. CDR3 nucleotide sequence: TGTGCCAGCAGCTTGGGGCACGACATCTATAATGAAAAACTGTTTTTT. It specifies CASSLGHDIYNEKLFF.

For the CDR3, the DNA is TGTGCCAGGAGGGAGTTGCGGGATGAGCAGTTCTTC. Protein: CARRELRDEQFF. V gene TRBV6-5 combines with J gene TRBJ2-1; weak D call: TRBD2 (5 bases). CDR3 length equals 12 residues. The V end lost 9 bases, the J end lost 8 bases, and 14 bases lay between the germline ends. Per germline, CDR1 MNHEY and CDR2 SVGAGI.

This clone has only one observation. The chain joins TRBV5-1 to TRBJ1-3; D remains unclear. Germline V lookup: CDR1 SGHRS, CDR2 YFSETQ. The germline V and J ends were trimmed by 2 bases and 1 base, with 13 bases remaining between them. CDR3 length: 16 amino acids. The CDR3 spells CASSLGSTMSGNTIYF. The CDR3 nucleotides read TGCGCCAGCAGCTTAGGCTCAACTATGTCTGGAAACACCATATATTTT.

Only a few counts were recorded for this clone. CDR3: CAYDRSSGNTIYF. For the CDR3, the DNA is TGTGCCTACGATAGGAGCTCTGGAAACACCATATATTTT. The chain links TRBV30 to TRBJ1-3; D gene ambiguous. Trimming shortened V by 7 bases and J by 0 bases, and 10 bases separated the two germline ends. Germline CDR1 and CDR2: GTSNPN and SVGIG (reference sequence). The CDR3 length is 13 residues.

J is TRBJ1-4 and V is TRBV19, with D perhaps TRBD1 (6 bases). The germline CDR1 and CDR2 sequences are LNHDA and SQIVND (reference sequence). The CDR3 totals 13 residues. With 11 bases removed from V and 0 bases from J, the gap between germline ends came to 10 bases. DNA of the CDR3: TGTGCCGCAGGGGAGACAACTAATGAAAAACTGTTTTTT. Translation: CAAGETTNEKLFF.

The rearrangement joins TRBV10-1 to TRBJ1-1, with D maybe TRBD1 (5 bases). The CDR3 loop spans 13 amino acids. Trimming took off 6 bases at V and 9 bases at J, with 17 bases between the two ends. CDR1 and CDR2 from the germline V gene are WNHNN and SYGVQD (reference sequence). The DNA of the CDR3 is TGCGCCAGCAGCGACCCGACAGAAGGGCAAGCTTTCTTT. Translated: CASSDPTEGQAFF.

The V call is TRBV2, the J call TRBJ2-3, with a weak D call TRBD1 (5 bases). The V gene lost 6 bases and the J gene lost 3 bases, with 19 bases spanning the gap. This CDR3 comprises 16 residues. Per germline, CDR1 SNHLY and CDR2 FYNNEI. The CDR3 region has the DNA TGTGCCAGCAGCGAAAAGGGGCTTGTAGAAACAGATACGCAGTATTTT. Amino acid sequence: CASSEKGLVETDTQYF. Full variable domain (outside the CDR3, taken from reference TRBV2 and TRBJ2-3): EPEVTQTPSHQVTQMGQEVILRCVPISNHLYFYWYRQILGQKVEFLVSFYNNEISEKSEIFDDQFSVERPDGSNFTLKIRSTKLEDSAMYFCASSEKGLVETDTQYFGPGTRLTVL.

CDR3 residues: CASSFLIDNSYEQYF. The CDR3 nucleotides read TGCGCCAGCAGCTTCCTCATTGACAACTCCTACGAGCAGTACTTC. This sequence joins TRBV5-1 and TRBJ2-7; D gene ambiguous. This CDR3 has 15 residues. Germline lookup yields CDR1 SGHRS and CDR2 YFSETQ. V lost 2 bases, J lost 0 bases, and 12 bases lay in between.

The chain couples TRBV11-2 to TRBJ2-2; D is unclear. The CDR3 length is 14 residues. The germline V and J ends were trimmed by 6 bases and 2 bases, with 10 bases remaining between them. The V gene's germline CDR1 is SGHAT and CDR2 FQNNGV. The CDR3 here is CASSIGVNTGELFF. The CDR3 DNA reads TGTGCCAGCAGTATAGGCGTAAACACCGGGGAGCTGTTTTTT.

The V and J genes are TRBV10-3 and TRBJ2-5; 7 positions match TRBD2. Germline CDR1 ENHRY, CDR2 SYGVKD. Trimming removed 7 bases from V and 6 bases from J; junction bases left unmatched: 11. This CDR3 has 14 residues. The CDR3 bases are TGTGCCATCAATAGCGGGCAGGACGGGAAGACCCAGTACTTC. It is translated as CAINSGQDGKTQYF.

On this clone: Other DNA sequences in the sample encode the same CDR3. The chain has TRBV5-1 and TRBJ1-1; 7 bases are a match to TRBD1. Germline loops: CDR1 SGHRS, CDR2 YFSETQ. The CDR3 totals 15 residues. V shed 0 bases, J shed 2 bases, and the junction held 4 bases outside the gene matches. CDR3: CASSLERGRNTEAFF. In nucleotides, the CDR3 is TGCGCCAGCAGCTTGGAAAGGGGGCGAAACACTGAAGCTTTCTTT.

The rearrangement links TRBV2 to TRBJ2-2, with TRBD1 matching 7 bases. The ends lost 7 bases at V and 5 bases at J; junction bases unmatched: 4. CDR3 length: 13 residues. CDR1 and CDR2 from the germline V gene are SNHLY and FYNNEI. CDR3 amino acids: CASKDRVTGELFF. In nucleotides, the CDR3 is TGTGCCAGCAAAGACAGGGTGACCGGGGAGCTGTTTTTT. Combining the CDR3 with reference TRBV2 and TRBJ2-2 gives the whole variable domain EPEVTQTPSHQVTQMGQEVILRCVPISNHLYFYWYRQILGQKVEFLVSFYNNEISEKSEIFDDQFSVERPDGSNFTLKIRSTKLEDSAMYFCASKDRVTGELFFGEGSRLTVL.

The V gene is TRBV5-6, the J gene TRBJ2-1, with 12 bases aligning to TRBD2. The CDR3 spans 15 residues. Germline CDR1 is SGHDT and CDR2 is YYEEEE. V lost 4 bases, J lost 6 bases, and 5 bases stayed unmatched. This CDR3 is CASSRLAGVSNEQFF. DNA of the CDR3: TGTGCCAGCAGCAGACTAGCGGGAGTGAGCAATGAGCAGTTCTTC.

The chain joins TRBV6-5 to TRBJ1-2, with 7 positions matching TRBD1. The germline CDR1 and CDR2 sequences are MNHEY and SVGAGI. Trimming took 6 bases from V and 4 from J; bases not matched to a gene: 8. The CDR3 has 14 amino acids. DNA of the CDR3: TGTGCCAGCAGATCAGACAGGGAGGGCTATGGCTACACCTTC. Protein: CASRSDREGYGYTF.

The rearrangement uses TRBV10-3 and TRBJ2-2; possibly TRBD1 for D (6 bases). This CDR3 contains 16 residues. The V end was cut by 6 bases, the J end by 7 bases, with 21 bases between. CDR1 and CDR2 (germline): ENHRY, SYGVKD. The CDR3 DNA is TGTGCCATCAGGACTGGCCGGGACACCCGGGGCGGGGAGCTGTTTTTT. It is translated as CAIRTGRDTRGGELFF.

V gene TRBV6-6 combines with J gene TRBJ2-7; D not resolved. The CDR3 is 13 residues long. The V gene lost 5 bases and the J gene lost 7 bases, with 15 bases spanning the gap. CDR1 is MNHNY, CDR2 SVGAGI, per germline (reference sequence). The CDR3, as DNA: TGTGCCAGCAGTCTCCGGCTTCAAGGGGAGCAGTACTTC. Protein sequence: CASSLRLQGEQYF.